A selection of T cell receptor beta chains follows, all from one sample in a study of blood T cell repertoires in COVID-19. Sequencing was performed with immunoSEQ multiplex PCR; in TCRdb, only in-frame clones are kept and a portion is missing. The data contain about 160,000 clones, 70% to 90% of them seen just once; the ten biggest clones take up about a tenth. Sample: peripheral blood. These receptors all stem from a human donor in a cohort sampled during active COVID-19. The CDR3 runs from the conserved cysteine through the conserved F or W. The order of the fields is V gene, clone size, J gene, D gene, CDR3 DNA, CDR3 protein. D genes are given only for firm matches. Clone size is given for some rows only: seen once, a few or many times, or a class if the clone is expanded.

TRBV5-8,NA,TRBJ1-4,NA,TGTGCCAGCGCATGGCATGGGAGTGAAAAACTGTTTTTT,CASAWHGSEKLFF
TRBV19,once,TRBJ2-3,NA,TGTGCCAGTAGTATAGGAAACAGTGTCGCAGATACGCAGTATTTT,CASSIGNSVADTQYF
TRBV5-1,NA,TRBJ2-5,TRBD1,TGCGCCAGCAGCTTGGATGGGACAGTCGAGACCCAGTACTTC,CASSLDGTVETQYF
TRBV29-1,NA,TRBJ1-5,NA,TGCAGCGTTCGCCAGGCGAATCAGCCCCAGCATTTT,CSVRQANQPQHF
TRBV7-8,NA,TRBJ1-2,TRBD1,TGTGCCAGCGCCGGGACAGGGAGGGCAGACTACACCTTC,CASAGTGRADYTF
TRBV29-1,NA,TRBJ2-1,TRBD2,TGCAGCGCCGGGACTAGCGGATACAATGAGCAGTTCTTC,CSAGTSGYNEQFF
TRBV9,NA,TRBJ2-1,TRBD2,TGTGCCAGCAGCGTAAGTAGCGGGAGAGGGAATGAGCAGTTCTTC,CASSVSSGRGNEQFF
TRBV5-5,NA,TRBJ2-1,NA,TGTGCCAGCAGCTTGGGTTTCCTAGCGCCATACAATGAGCAGTTCTTC,CASSLGFLAPYNEQFF
TRBV14,NA,TRBJ1-2,NA,TGTGCCAGCAGCCAAGATAGTCTTGGCTATGGCTACACCTTC,CASSQDSLGYGYTF
TRBV12-3/TRBV12-4,NA,TRBJ1-2,TRBD1,TGTGCCAGCAGTGACAGGGGAAACTATGGCTACACCTTC,CASSDRGNYGYTF
TRBV2,NA,TRBJ2-5,TRBD2,TGTGCCAGCAGCCCAAGCGGGGTGTACCAAGAGACCCAGTACTTC,CASSPSGVYQETQYF
TRBV7-8,few,TRBJ1-1,NA,TGTGCCAGCAGCTTACGGGATGACACTGAAGCTTTCTTT,CASSLRDDTEAFF
TRBV5-4,NA,TRBJ2-6,NA,TGTGCCAGCAGCCCGAGGGGCGGGGAGATCTCTGGGGCCAACGTCCTGACTTTC,CASSPRGGEISGANVLTF
TRBV28,NA,TRBJ2-5,NA,TGTGCCAGCACCTCCCAGGGCCCTCAGATCCAAGAGACCCAGTACTTC,CASTSQGPQIQETQYF
TRBV5-1,few,TRBJ2-1,TRBD2,TGCGCCAGCAGCCACCAGCGGGGCGACAATGAGCAGTTCTTC,CASSHQRGDNEQFF
TRBV6-4,NA,TRBJ2-7,TRBD1,TGTGCCAGCAGTGTCCACAGGGGGCAAGGCTACGAGCAGTACTTC,CASSVHRGQGYEQYF